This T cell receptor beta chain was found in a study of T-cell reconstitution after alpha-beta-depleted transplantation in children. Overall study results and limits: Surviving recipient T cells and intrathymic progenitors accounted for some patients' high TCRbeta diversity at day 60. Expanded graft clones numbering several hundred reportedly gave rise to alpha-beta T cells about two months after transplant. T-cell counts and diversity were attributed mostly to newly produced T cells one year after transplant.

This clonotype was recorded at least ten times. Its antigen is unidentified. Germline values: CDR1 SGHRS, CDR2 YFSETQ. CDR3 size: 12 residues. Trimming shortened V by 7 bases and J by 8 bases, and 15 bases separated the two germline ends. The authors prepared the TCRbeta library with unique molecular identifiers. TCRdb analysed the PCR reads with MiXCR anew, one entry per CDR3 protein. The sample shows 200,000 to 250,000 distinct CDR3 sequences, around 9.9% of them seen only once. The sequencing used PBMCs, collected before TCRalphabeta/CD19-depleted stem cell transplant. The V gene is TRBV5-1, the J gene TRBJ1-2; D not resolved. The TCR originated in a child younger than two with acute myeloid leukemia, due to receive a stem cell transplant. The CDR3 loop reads CASDGERNGYTF. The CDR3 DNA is TGCGCCAGCGATGGGGAACGGAACGGCTACACCTTC.